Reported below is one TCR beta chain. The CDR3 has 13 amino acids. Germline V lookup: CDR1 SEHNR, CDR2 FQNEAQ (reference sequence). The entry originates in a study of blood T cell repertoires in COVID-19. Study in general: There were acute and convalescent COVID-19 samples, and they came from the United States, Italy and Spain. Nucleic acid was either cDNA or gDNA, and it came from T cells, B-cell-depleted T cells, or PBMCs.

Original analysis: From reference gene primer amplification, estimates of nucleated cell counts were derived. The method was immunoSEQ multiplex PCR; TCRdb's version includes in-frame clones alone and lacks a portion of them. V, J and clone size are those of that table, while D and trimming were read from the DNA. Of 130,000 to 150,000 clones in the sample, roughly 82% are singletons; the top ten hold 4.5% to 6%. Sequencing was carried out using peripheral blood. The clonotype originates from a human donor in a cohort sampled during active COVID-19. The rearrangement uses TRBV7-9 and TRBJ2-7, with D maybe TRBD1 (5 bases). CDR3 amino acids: CASSLSTRGEHYV. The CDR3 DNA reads TGTGCCAGCAGCTTATCGACAAGGGGTGAGCACTACGTC.